Shown below are 27 T cell receptor beta chains from a single sample sequenced in a study of brain T cells in children with intractable seizures (dated by TCRdb to the early 2020s). The time point label of this sample denotes: blood from clinic visit 5 months post-surgery; TSC patient then seizure free. The library was generated by the immunoSEQ multiplex PCR assay. What TCRdb holds here is the immuneACCESS table cut down to in-frame rearrangements. Part of the clones is not present; checked against another copy, under half of the missing clones reflect an unresolved V gene, and the others are unexplained. Present in this sample are 340,000 or so clones, about 94% of which were seen just once. Under 7% of the sample comes from the top ten. This specimen was peripheral blood, taken less than 6 months after surgery. The receptors come from a boy under two years old with tuberous sclerosis and intractable seizures.

This chain links TRBV14 with TRBJ1-2; unclear D gene. Germline V gene data show CDR1 as SGHDN and CDR2 as FVKESK. The CDR3 totals 15 residues. Between the trimmed V and J ends, which lost 1 base and 5 bases, there was a span of 14 bases. This CDR3 is CASSQGPREYYGYTF. The CDR3 DNA follows: TGTGCCAGCAGCCAAGGGCCGCGTGAATATTATGGCTACACCTTC.

The J gene is TRBJ1-5, the V gene TRBV28; 8 nucleotides align to TRBD1. The CDR3 loop spans 15 amino acids. The junction had 4 bases not matched to a gene; V was cut back by 6 bases and J by 0 bases. In germline, CDR1 is MDHEN, CDR2 SYDVKM. The CDR3 DNA sequence: TGTGCCAGCAGCATACAGGGGGATAGCAATCAGCCCCAGCATTTT. Translated: CASSIQGDSNQPQHF.

The CDR3 spells CASSWGGTAVSYEQYF. The CDR3 coding sequence is TGTGCCAGCAGCTGGGGGGGGACGGCCGTTTCCTACGAGCAGTACTTC. The chain employs TRBV5-8 and TRBJ2-7; 7 positions match TRBD2. Germline V CDR1 and CDR2: SGHTS, YDEGEE. This CDR3 comprises 16 residues. J was trimmed by 1 base and V by 3 bases; bases with no gene match: 10.

The J gene is TRBJ1-2, the V gene TRBV15, with D perhaps TRBD1 (5 bases). This CDR3 comprises 14 residues. CDR1 is LNHNV and CDR2 is YYDKDF in the germline V gene (reference sequence). Trimming took off 3 bases at V and 4 bases at J, with 12 bases between the two ends. The CDR3 sequence: CATSRATGPYGYTF. The CDR3 DNA sequence: TGTGCCACCAGCAGGGCTACAGGCCCCTATGGCTACACCTTC.

Here the CDR3 reads CASSNIDGGLAGGWNEQFF. In DNA, the CDR3 is TGCGCCAGCAGCAACATTGACGGAGGACTAGCGGGAGGTTGGAATGAGCAGTTCTTC. This chain uses TRBV5-1 with TRBJ2-1; the match to TRBD2 covers 14 bases. The J segment lost 7 bases and the V segment lost 4 bases, leaving 16 bases of the junction unmatched. The germline CDR1 and CDR2 sequences are SGHRS and YFSETQ. The CDR3 covers 19 residues.

This chain links TRBV19 with TRBJ1-2; 8 bases agree with TRBD1. CDR1 LNHDA and CDR2 SQIVND come from the germline V gene (reference sequence). The length of the CDR3 is 15 residues. V gave up 4 bases and J gave up 8 bases; unmatched junction bases: 12. The CDR3 nucleotides are TGTGCCAGTAGTACCGACCAGGGGGCGAGTGGCGGCTACACCTTC. It codes for CASSTDQGASGGYTF.

The chain uses TRBV7-9 and TRBJ1-2; D may be TRBD1 (6 bases). This CDR3 is built from 14 residues. In germline, CDR1 is SEHNR, CDR2 FQNEAQ (reference sequence). The V end was cut by 0 bases, the J end by 3 bases, with 8 bases between. The DNA for the CDR3 is TGTGCCAGCAGCTTAGCCGGACAGTACTATGGCTACACCTTC. Residues: CASSLAGQYYGYTF.

CDR3 nucleotides: TGCGCCAGCAGCATTCTTAAGGGGGGCCTGAATGAAAAACTGTTTTTT. This encodes CASSILKGGLNEKLFF. The genes are TRBV5-1 and TRBJ1-4; possibly TRBD1 for D (6 bases). The CDR3 length is 16 residues. The germline gives CDR1 SGHRS, CDR2 YFSETQ. V shed 4 bases and J shed 5 bases, with 18 bases lying between them. Drawing the rest from reference TRBV5-1 and TRBJ1-4, the complete variable domain is KAGVTQTPRYLIKTRGQQVTLSCSPISGHRSVSWYQQTPGQGLQFLFEYFSETQRNKGNFPGRFSGRQFSNSRSEMNVSTLELGDSALYLCASSILKGGLNEKLFFGSGTQLSVL.

This chain joins TRBV19 and TRBJ2-7, with 7 bases fitting TRBD1. J gave up 1 base and V 4 bases, and 4 bases lay outside the gene matches. The CDR3 runs 14 residues. The germline gives CDR1 LNHDA, CDR2 SQIVND (reference sequence). CDR3 coding DNA: TGTGCCAGTAGTACCGGGACAGTATCCTACGAGCAGTACTTC. It codes for CASSTGTVSYEQYF.

The rearrangement uses TRBV19 and TRBJ1-1; maybe TRBD1 (5 bases). The CDR3 runs to 14 residues. Trimming left V 3 bases short and J 4 bases short, with 12 bases between. Looked up from germline, CDR1 is LNHDA and CDR2 is SQIVND (reference sequence). Here the CDR3 DNA reads TGTGCCAGTAGTATTGGGACCGCGCCCACTGAAGCTTTCTTT. Its translation: CASSIGTAPTEAFF.

The rearrangement joins TRBV11-1 to TRBJ1-1; D unclear. The V gene's germline CDR1 is SGHAT and CDR2 FQDESV (reference sequence). Trimming stripped 5 bases from V and 7 bases from J, with 11 bases between. This CDR3 is built from 12 residues. As DNA, the CDR3 is TGTGCCAGCAGCCAACCTACACTTGAAGCTTTCTTT. The encoded protein is CASSQPTLEAFF.

V and J are TRBV30 and TRBJ2-3; a possible D gene is TRBD2 (6 bases). Germline assignment: CDR1 GTSNPN and CDR2 SVGIG (reference sequence). Trimming stripped 0 bases from V and 6 bases from J, with 13 bases between. This CDR3 comprises 14 residues. This chain's CDR3 is CAWSVRRGSDTQYF. The CDR3 bases are TGTGCCTGGAGTGTCCGGAGGGGATCCGATACGCAGTATTTT.

V and J are TRBV2 and TRBJ1-5; D remains ambiguous. Germline V lookup: CDR1 SNHLY, CDR2 FYNNEI. The germline V and J ends were trimmed by 5 bases and 6 bases, with 14 bases remaining between them. The CDR3 is made up of 14 amino acids. The CDR3 DNA reads TGTGCCAGCAGTTCCGGCCCCTTCAGTCAGCCCCAGCATTTT. It is translated as CASSSGPFSQPQHF.

The J gene is TRBJ2-1, the V gene TRBV25-1; 9 bases agree with TRBD2. The CDR3 is made up of 15 amino acids. The germline V gene has CDR1 MGHDK and CDR2 SYGVNS. J was trimmed by 8 bases and V by 6 bases; bases with no gene match: 11. This CDR3 is CASSFLLAGDDEQFF. CDR3 DNA: TGTGCCAGCAGCTTCCTGTTAGCGGGAGACGATGAGCAGTTCTTC. The full variable domain, with the rest looked up from reference TRBV25-1 and TRBJ2-1, is EADIYQTPRYLVIGTGKKITLECSQTMGHDKMYWYQQDPGMELHLIHYSYGVNSTEKGDLSSESTVSRIRTEHFPLTLESARPSHTSQYLCASSFLLAGDDEQFFGPGTRLTVL.

The chain carries TRBV7-2 and TRBJ1-5; a weak D match, TRBD1 (5 bases). Trimming removed 1 base from V and 5 bases from J, with 9 bases in between. The CDR3 covers 14 residues. In germline, CDR1 is SGHTA, CDR2 FQGNSA. Written as DNA, the CDR3 is TGTGCCAGCAGCTTAGTCGACAGATATCAGCCCCAGCATTTT. Protein sequence: CASSLVDRYQPQHF.

The V call is TRBV19, the J call TRBJ1-1; no reliable D call. The CDR3 totals 13 residues. V was cut by 6 bases and J by 4 bases, with 12 bases left in between. CDR1 is LNHDA and CDR2 is SQIVND in the germline V gene (reference sequence). CDR3 residues: CASRTNPGTEAFF. The CDR3 coding sequence is TGTGCCAGTAGGACAAACCCAGGCACTGAAGCTTTCTTT.

The chain carries TRBV10-3 and TRBJ1-6, with TRBD1 matching over 10 bases. V lost 4 bases and J lost 10; bases outside the gene matches: 4. Germline V lookup: CDR1 ENHRY, CDR2 SYGVKD. This CDR3 has 14 amino acids. The CDR3 is CAISGTGGGSPLHF. The DNA for the CDR3 is TGTGCCATCAGTGGGACAGGGGGGGGATCACCCCTCCACTTT.

This chain connects TRBV7-8 to TRBJ2-7; 7 nucleotides agree with TRBD1. J gave up 5 bases and V 2 bases, and 9 bases lay outside the gene matches. The CDR3 runs to 15 residues. Germline values: CDR1 SGHVS, CDR2 FQNEAQ. The CDR3 loop reads CASSLTGVTTDEQYF. The CDR3 region has the DNA TGTGCCAGCAGCTTAACAGGGGTGACTACGGACGAGCAGTACTTC.

This clone came up once. V is TRBV5-1 and J is TRBJ2-1, with D unclear. This CDR3 spans 14 amino acids. The germline CDR1 and CDR2 sequences are SGHRS and YFSETQ. V lost 5 bases and J lost 8, with 17 bases in between. Here the CDR3 reads CASRLGLRTHEQFF. The CDR3 DNA sequence: TGCGCCAGCAGACTGGGTCTAAGAACTCATGAGCAGTTCTTC. The full variable domain, its missing parts supplied by reference TRBV5-1 and TRBJ2-1, is KAGVTQTPRYLIKTRGQQVTLSCSPISGHRSVSWYQQTPGQGLQFLFEYFSETQRNKGNFPGRFSGRQFSNSRSEMNVSTLELGDSALYLCASRLGLRTHEQFFGPGTRLTVL.

The J gene is TRBJ1-1, the V gene TRBV30, with D maybe TRBD1 (5 bases). CDR3 length equals 16 residues. From germline, CDR1 is GTSNPN and CDR2 SVGIG (reference sequence). Trimming took off 3 bases at V and 4 bases at J, with 21 bases between the two ends. The CDR3 DNA is TGTGCCTGGAGCCTTAATTCCGGGACGGTGGGCACTGAAGCTTTCTTT. Its protein is CAWSLNSGTVGTEAFF.

The gene calls are TRBV3-1 (or the pseudogene TRBV3-2) and TRBJ2-5; D uncertain. The CDR3 covers 14 residues. From germline, CDR1 is LGHDT and CDR2 YNNKEL (reference sequence). The V end was cut by 0 bases, the J end by 1 base, with 6 bases between. CDR3 DNA sequence: TGTGCCAGCAGCCAAGATTACGCCCAAGAGACCCAGTACTTC. The encoded protein is CASSQDYAQETQYF.

V and J are TRBV5-1 and TRBJ2-5; TRBD1 matches at 8 bases. The CDR3 totals 14 residues. Trimming removed 4 bases from V and 3 bases from J; junction bases left unmatched: 5. Germline V gene lookup returns CDR1 SGHRS and CDR2 YFSETQ. CDR3 loop: CASSAGQAKETQYF. The DNA for the CDR3 is TGCGCCAGCAGCGCGGGACAGGCTAAAGAGACCCAGTACTTC.

The chain employs TRBV15 and TRBJ2-7, with 8 positions matching TRBD1. The CDR3 is 14 amino acids. The germline gives CDR1 LNHNV, CDR2 YYDKDF (reference sequence). The V and J ends lost 5 bases and 3 bases, in that order; junction bases with no gene match: 6. The CDR3 loop is CATSRDRGLYEQYF. In DNA, the CDR3 is TGTGCCACCAGCCGTGACAGGGGCCTCTACGAGCAGTACTTC.

V and J are TRBV4-1 and TRBJ2-7; 10 nucleotides align to TRBD2. The CDR3 consists of 16 residues. Germline assignment: CDR1 MGHRA and CDR2 YSYEKL. Germline trimming cut 4 bases from V and 2 bases from J; bases unmatched to any gene: 8. Written as DNA, the CDR3 is TGCGCCAGCAGCCCCTCGTTTAGCGGGAGGACCTACGAGCAGTACTTC. Translated, it gives CASSPSFSGRTYEQYF.

The genes are TRBV10-3 and TRBJ2-5, with D perhaps TRBD2 (7 bases). CDR1 is ENHRY, CDR2 SYGVKD, per germline. This CDR3 is built from 16 residues. The ends were cut back, 8 bases at V and 5 bases at J, with 24 bases in the middle. The CDR3 sequence: CAIRRGEGGPEETQYF. The CDR3, as DNA: TGTGCCATCCGAAGGGGGGAGGGAGGGCCGGAGGAGACCCAGTACTTC.

The gene calls are TRBV10-3 and TRBJ1-1, with TRBD1 matching 8 bases. This CDR3 contains 12 residues. V shed 10 bases, J shed 6 bases, and the junction held 7 bases outside the gene matches. The germline V gene encodes CDR1 ENHRY and CDR2 SYGVKD. In DNA, the CDR3 is TGTGCCAACGGACAGGGAAGGGCTGAAGCTTTCTTT. Residues: CANGQGRAEAFF.

CDR3 loop: CASSIPPLNTEAFF. CDR3 bases: TGTGCCAGTAGTATTCCTCCATTGAACACTGAAGCTTTCTTT. The rearrangement uses TRBV19 and TRBJ1-1, with unresolved D. The CDR3 is made up of 14 amino acids. Per the germline V gene, CDR1 is LNHDA and CDR2 is SQIVND (reference sequence). V lost 3 bases and J 0 bases, leaving 8 bases between the germline ends.